A single sample gave rise to the 19 T cell receptor beta chains below, sequenced in a study of beta chain features in type 1 diabetes. The authors reverse transcribed all of the isolated RNA, so sequencing captured expressed TCRB transcripts. Assay used: immunoSEQ multiplex PCR; TCRdb lists only in-frame clones, some missing. The table includes about 210,000 clones, approximately 11% detected once. What was sequenced was central memory CD4+ T cells from blood. These receptors were collected from a man aged 18 to 35 in good health.

This clone was observed a handful of times. The CDR3 reads CASSGGDGSGNTIYF. CDR3 coding DNA: TGCGCCAGCAGCGGAGGGGACGGCTCTGGAAACACCATATATTTT. The chain joins TRBV5-1 to TRBJ1-3, with D perhaps matching TRBD1 (5 bases). The length of the CDR3 is 15 residues. The germline V and J ends were trimmed by 4 bases and 0 bases, with 11 bases remaining between them. Germline CDR1 SGHRS, CDR2 YFSETQ.

The rearrangement links TRBV15 to TRBJ2-3; D is perhaps TRBD2 (5 bases). CDR3 length: 12 amino acids. The germline gives CDR1 LNHNV, CDR2 YYDKDF (reference sequence). Trimming pared 0 bases from V and 9 bases from J, leaving 7 bases between. This CDR3 is CATSRDGETQYF. The CDR3 DNA follows: TGTGCCACCAGCAGAGATGGGGAGACGCAGTATTTT.

In its sample, this clone was seen a few times. The chain has TRBV28 and TRBJ2-1; 10 bases fit TRBD2. The CDR3 covers 14 residues. The V segment lost 2 bases and the J segment 9 bases; nucleotides outside the gene matches: 4. Looked up from germline, CDR1 is MDHEN and CDR2 is SYDVKM. CDR3 protein: CASSLLAGDSEQFF. Written as DNA, the CDR3 is TGTGCCAGCAGTTTACTAGCGGGAGACAGTGAGCAGTTCTTC.

In its sample, this clone was seen a few times. The chain joins TRBV10-2 to TRBJ2-7; D is unclear. Germline CDR1 and CDR2: WSHSY and SAAADI. This CDR3 region has 12 residues. V lost 2 bases and J 3 bases, leaving 5 bases between the germline ends. The CDR3 coding sequence is TGCGCCAGCAGTGAGAGTAGCTACGAGCAGTACTTC. This gives the protein CASSESSYEQYF.

In this sample, this clone turned up a few times. The genes are TRBV7-8 and TRBJ2-7; no clear D. The CDR3 is 11 amino acids. V gave up 5 bases and J gave up 3 bases, with 5 bases separating them. Per the germline V gene, CDR1 is SGHVS and CDR2 is FQNEAQ. CDR3 sequence reads: CASSDGYEQYF. In DNA, the CDR3 is TGTGCCAGCAGCGATGGCTACGAGCAGTACTTC.

This clone was observed a handful of times. The V gene is TRBV28, the J gene TRBJ2-7; D may be TRBD1 or TRBD2 (5 bases each). Germline V CDR1 and CDR2: MDHEN, SYDVKM. The CDR3 totals 13 residues. Trimming pared 6 bases from V and 3 bases from J, leaving 12 bases between. This chain's CDR3 is CASRTGRYYEQYF. The CDR3 DNA follows: TGTGCCAGCAGAACGGGACGTTACTACGAGCAGTACTTC.

This clone occurred a few times. The J gene is TRBJ1-3, the V gene TRBV29-1; D is unresolved. CDR3 length: 14 amino acids. Germline V gene lookup returns CDR1 SQVTM and CDR2 ANQGSEA. The V end lost 4 bases, the J end lost 0 bases, and 10 bases lay between the germline ends. This CDR3 is CSVAGISSGNTIYF. The CDR3 DNA reads TGCAGCGTTGCGGGGATAAGCTCTGGAAACACCATATATTTT.

This chain uses TRBV4-3 with TRBJ2-3; D is perhaps TRBD1 (7 bases). The germline V and J ends were trimmed by 3 bases and 5 bases, with 9 bases remaining between them. Germline assignment: CDR1 LGHNA and CDR2 YSLEER. This CDR3 comprises 13 residues. The CDR3 DNA is TGCGCCAGCAGCCATCAGGGGGGAGATACGCAGTATTTT. Translated, it gives CASSHQGGDTQYF.

A few counts support this clone. This chain uses TRBV30 with TRBJ1-1; 10 positions agree with TRBD1. Germline assignment: CDR1 GTSNPN and CDR2 SVGIG (reference sequence). The CDR3 loop spans 13 amino acids. V shed 1 base and J 9 bases; nucleotides not matched to a gene: 5. The CDR3 sequence: CAWSGWTGGQAFF. The CDR3 nucleotides read TGTGCCTGGAGTGGTTGGACAGGGGGACAAGCTTTCTTT.

The J gene is TRBJ1-1, the V gene TRBV29-1; tentative D call: TRBD1 (5 bases). The germline V gene has CDR1 SQVTM and CDR2 ANQGSEA. This CDR3 contains 15 residues. V shed 4 bases and J shed 1 base, with 16 bases lying between them. As DNA, the CDR3 is TGCAGCGTTGGGCAACGGGGACTATCGAACACTGAAGCTTTCTTT. Translating it yields CSVGQRGLSNTEAFF. Full variable domain (missing parts from reference TRBV29-1 and TRBJ1-1): SAVISQKPSRDICQRGTSLTIQCQVDSQVTMMFWYRQQPGQSLTLIATANQGSEATYESGFVIDKFPISRPNLTFSTLTVSNMSPEDSSIYLCSVGQRGLSNTEAFFGQGTRLTVV.

The V call is TRBV2, the J call TRBJ1-5; 8 nucleotides agree with TRBD1. This CDR3 has 15 amino acids. The germline gives CDR1 SNHLY, CDR2 FYNNEI. Trimming removed 3 bases from V and 5 bases from J; junction bases left unmatched: 6. CDR3 region: CASSDGQGTDQPQHF. CDR3 DNA: TGTGCCAGCAGTGATGGACAGGGAACCGATCAGCCCCAGCATTTT.

This clone showed up just a few times. This chain links TRBV30 with TRBJ1-1, with D hard to call. CDR1 is GTSNPN and CDR2 is SVGIG in the germline V gene (reference sequence). CDR3 size: 13 residues. V dropped 0 bases and J dropped 4 bases, with 9 bases sitting between them. CDR3 in amino acids: CAWSVYGVTEAFF. The CDR3 DNA reads as TGTGCCTGGAGTGTATATGGGGTCACTGAAGCTTTCTTT.

The gene calls are TRBV6-5 and TRBJ2-7; D is perhaps TRBD1 or TRBD2 (5 bases each). Trimming shortened V by 2 bases and J by 3 bases, and 14 bases separated the two germline ends. The CDR3 is 15 residues long. Germline V gene data show CDR1 as MNHEY and CDR2 as SVGAGI. CDR3 in amino acids: CASSYAPSGHYEQYF. DNA of the CDR3: TGTGCCAGCAGTTACGCTCCAAGCGGACACTACGAGCAGTACTTC.

This clone was counted a few times. The rearrangement links TRBV7-8 to TRBJ1-1, with 8 bases that match TRBD1. J was trimmed by 11 bases and V by 5 bases; bases with no gene match: 4. CDR3 size: 11 residues. Germline values: CDR1 SGHVS, CDR2 FQNEAQ. The CDR3 DNA is TGTGCCAGCAGCCAGGGGGCGAAGGCTTTCTTT. Its protein product is CASSQGAKAFF.

This clone appeared a few times. The V call is TRBV15, the J call TRBJ2-5; 10 positions agree with TRBD2. V gave up 0 bases and J gave up 5 bases; unmatched junction bases: 6. This CDR3 is 16 amino acids long. The V gene's germline CDR1 is LNHNV and CDR2 YYDKDF (reference sequence). The CDR3 loop reads CATSRDGTSERETQYF. As DNA, the CDR3 is TGTGCCACCAGCAGAGACGGGACTAGCGAGAGGGAGACCCAGTACTTC.

In this sample, this clone turned up a few times. The gene calls are TRBV14 and TRBJ2-5; no reliable D call. The CDR3 length is 12 residues. V was clipped by 1 base and J by 9 bases, with 9 bases between them. Per the germline V gene, CDR1 is SGHDN and CDR2 is FVKESK. Here the CDR3 reads CASSQALGPQYF. The CDR3 DNA reads as TGTGCCAGCAGCCAAGCACTTGGTCCCCAGTACTTC.

The chain has TRBV4-2 and TRBJ2-1, with D tentatively TRBD2 (6 bases). Trimming took off 1 base at V and 10 bases at J, with 14 bases between the two ends. Germline V gene lookup returns CDR1 LGHNA and CDR2 YNFKEQ. CDR3 length equals 14 residues. CDR3 region: CASSQGDFGREQFF. CDR3 nucleotides: TGTGCCAGCAGCCAAGGGGACTTCGGGCGCGAGCAGTTCTTC.

The genes are TRBV29-1 and TRBJ1-1, with D perhaps TRBD1 (5 bases). The CDR3 sequence is 15 residues long. V lost 8 bases, J lost 5 bases, and 24 bases lay in between. The V gene's germline CDR1 is SQVTM and CDR2 ANQGSEA. CDR3 protein: CSRSPPSRGRTEAFF. The CDR3 DNA reads TGCAGCAGGAGCCCCCCATCCCGGGGGAGGACTGAAGCTTTCTTT. The full variable domain, in which reference TRBV29-1 and TRBJ1-1 provide the parts outside the CDR3, is SAVISQKPSRDICQRGTSLTIQCQVDSQVTMMFWYRQQPGQSLTLIATANQGSEATYESGFVIDKFPISRPNLTFSTLTVSNMSPEDSSIYLCSRSPPSRGRTEAFFGQGTRLTVV.

This clone was observed a handful of times. This chain uses TRBV15 with TRBJ2-3; TRBD2 agrees at 10 bases. Unmatched junction bases numbered 14, after V lost 5 bases and J lost 0 bases. Germline V gives CDR1 LNHNV, CDR2 YYDKDF (reference sequence). There are 19 residues in the CDR3. CDR3 loop: CATSRLGLAGEKSTDTQYF. The CDR3, as DNA: TGTGCCACCAGCCGCCTCGGGCTAGCGGGAGAAAAGAGCACAGATACGCAGTATTTT. The variable domain in full, with the rest retrieved from reference TRBV15 and TRBJ2-3, is DAMVIQNPRYQVTQFGKPVTLSCSQTLNHNVMYWYQQKSSQAPKLLFHYYDKDFNNEADTPDNFQSRRPNTSFCFLDIRSPGLGDTAMYLCATSRLGLAGEKSTDTQYFGPGTRLTVL.